The rows below give T cell receptor beta chains drawn from one sample of a study of blood T cells in healthy people across ages. TCRdb redid the calling of the 5' RACE reads with MiXCR, one entry per CDR3 protein. The data show fewer than 2,000,000 distinct CDR3 sequences, about 35% seen once. Sequences were obtained from blood. Receptor source: a woman in her 30s in good health. Both conserved end residues are part of each CDR3.

>TRBV7-2|NA
CASSLGPTSGRAHEQYF
>TRBV6-5|TRBJ2-5
CASRVLAGAGETQYF
>TRBV20-1|TRBJ2-1
CSARSTHGTSWEGEQFF
>TRBV30|TRBJ2-7
CAQRQGASEQYF
>TRBV10-2|TRBJ1-5
CASTRDRVQPQHF
>TRBV25-1|TRBJ1-1
CASSDLARADTEAFF
>TRBV28|TRBJ2-7
CASSLSGLFDEQYF
>TRBV27|TRBJ2-1
CASSLFGGQINEQFF
>TRBV6-2/TRBV6-3|TRBJ1-5
CASSYHVSNQPQHF
>TRBV30|TRBJ2-1
CAWSLKTSGTVHEQFF
>TRBV5-5|TRBJ2-7
CASSFTGQTNYEQYF
>TRBV7-9|TRBJ1-2
CASSLDTVQGPYGYTF
>TRBV25-1|TRBJ2-1
CASSRVSGGAYNEQFF
>TRBV7-3|TRBJ2-3
CASSRTSDTDTQYF
>TRBV7-2|TRBJ2-1
CASNPRLAGSHWGINNEQFF
>TRBV9|TRBJ2-7
CASGPPEQYF
>TRBV7-9|TRBJ2-4
CASRWISPKNIRYF
>TRBV24-1|TRBJ1-5
CATRGEGSNQPQHF
>TRBV12-5|TRBJ2-7
CASGHQWGEQYF
>TRBV2|TRBJ1-1
CASSDVGNEAFF
>TRBV5-1|TRBJ2-1
CASSLDVPGMNEQFF
>TRBV11-2|TRBJ1-2
CASSFDQGDYGYTF
>TRBV20-1|TRBJ2-2
CSGSGTSNTGELFF
>TRBV2|TRBJ2-3
CASDWGGGSGDTQYF
>TRBV20-1|TRBJ1-2
CSAREEGRYGYTF
>TRBV20-1|TRBJ1-2
CSAGGRSNYGYTF
>TRBV6-2/TRBV6-3|TRBJ2-3
CASSYFLAGVGTDTQYF
>TRBV5-1|TRBJ2-1
CASRRGDINNEQFF
>TRBV7-6|TRBJ2-7
CASSLVQETYEQYF
>TRBV10-3|TRBJ1-5
CAISRTGGDQPQHF
>TRBV3-1|TRBJ2-7
CASSQGTGAYEQYF
>TRBV20-1|TRBJ2-7
CSALPPGTGFYEQYF
>TRBV4-1|TRBJ2-3
CASSRTISGGGNTDTQYF
>TRBV3-1|TRBJ2-3
CASSQGTRRSTDTQYF
>TRBV5-8|TRBJ2-7
CASSLAEGQGISLPYYEQYF
>TRBV3-1|TRBJ2-1
CASSQGAGVGNEQFF
>TRBV2|TRBJ1-1
CASRPSRQGTEAFF
>TRBV7-9|TRBJ1-5
CASSWTNSNQPQHF
>TRBV9|TRBJ1-1
CASSAHMNTEAFF
>TRBV18|TRBJ2-1
CASSPTPEGEQFF
>TRBV6-1|TRBJ2-1
CASSAAGGRSSYNEQFF
>TRBV7-9|TRBJ2-1
CASSFERALAVDNEQFF
>TRBV7-8|TRBJ2-7
CASSLDISVYEQYF
>TRBV11-2|TRBJ2-1
CASSLWKEGWNNEQFF
>TRBV27|TRBJ2-1
CASSLTGTTQRGNEQFF
>TRBV29-1|TRBJ2-3
CSVLRVTTDTQYF
>TRBV4-1|TRBJ2-7
CASSQPGRAYEQYF
>TRBV5-1|TRBJ2-5
CASSLTTSGAETQYF
>TRBV20-1|TRBJ1-2
CSAGMGDYGYTF
>TRBV20-1|TRBJ2-7
CSAEDRSLNRNEQYF
>TRBV12-3/TRBV12-4|TRBJ2-5
CASRPGTGDGETQYF
>TRBV20-1|TRBJ2-7
CSARGGQGRSYEQYF
>TRBV27|TRBJ1-1
CASSPGRDGEAFF
>TRBV28|TRBJ2-3
CASSLKGGREYF
>TRBV7-8|TRBJ2-1
CASSFRLRQTRSYNEQFF